Listed below are T cell receptor beta chains from one sample, sequenced in a study of shared clonotypes between healthy human individuals. TCRdb's copy holds only in-frame clones and misses some; the assay was immunoSEQ multiplex PCR. The sample includes fewer than 2.5 million clones, over 85% seen only once; the top ten take 0.36%. What was sequenced was naive CD4+ T cells from PBMCs. The receptors derive from a man younger than 30 in good health. Some clones in this sample may be carry-over from other donors' samples. Each CDR3 is given with its conserved first and last residue. A D gene is named only where the DNA matches it firmly. The size of a clone is reported for some rows only, either as once, few or many, or as a class for expanded clones.

16	-	-	TRBV28	TRBJ1-1	CASSQDPRMMNTEAFF	TGTGCCAGCAGTCAGGACCCCCGTATGATGAACACTGAAGCTTTCTTT
15	-	-	TRBV6-5	TRBJ2-1	CASSSSGHPYNEQFF	TGTGCCAGCAGTTCGTCGGGGCACCCCTACAATGAGCAGTTCTTC
16	-	-	TRBV4-1	TRBJ1-5	CASSPGTPNSNQPQHF	TGCGCCAGCAGCCCCGGGACACCTAATAGCAATCAGCCCCAGCATTTT
15	-	-	TRBV7-2	TRBJ2-3	CASSLMGERGDTQYF	TGTGCCAGCAGCTTAATGGGCGAAAGGGGGGATACGCAGTATTTT
15	-	-	TRBV28	TRBJ1-5	CASSPHAVPNQPQHF	TGTGCCAGCAGTCCCCATGCGGTACCCAATCAGCCCCAGCATTTT
17	-	-	TRBV9	TRBJ2-6	CASSVHHRGSGANVLTF	TGTGCCAGCAGCGTGCACCACCGGGGCTCTGGGGCCAACGTCCTGACTTTC
20	TRBD2	-	TRBV2	TRBJ2-5	CASSEGLAGGAPVRWETQYF	TGTGCCAGCAGTGAGGGACTAGCGGGAGGGGCCCCCGTTAGATGGGAGACCCAGTACTTC
14	-	once	TRBV28	TRBJ2-5	CASSSGTALKTQYF	TGTGCCAGCAGCTCTGGGACTGCCCTGAAGACCCAGTACTTC
14	TRBD2	few	TRBV18	TRBJ2-7	CASSPGTSGYEQYF	TGTGCCAGCTCACCCGGGACTAGCGGATACGAGCAGTACTTC
15	-	-	TRBV9	TRBJ2-1	CASSRRGKAYNEQFF	TGTGCCAGCAGCCGGAGGGGGAAGGCCTACAATGAGCAGTTCTTC
15	-	-	TRBV2	TRBJ2-1	CASSALRGMGNEQFF	TGTGCCAGCAGTGCCCTCAGGGGAATGGGCAATGAGCAGTTCTTC
15	-	-	TRBV7-2	TRBJ2-7	CASSLGLAQSYEQYF	TGTGCCAGCAGCTTAGGTCTAGCGCAATCCTACGAGCAGTACTTC
15	-	-	TRBV6-5	TRBJ2-1	CASNSPSRGWNEQFF	TGTGCCAGCAATTCCCCTAGTAGGGGGTGGAATGAGCAGTTCTTC
17	-	-	TRBV27	TRBJ2-1	CASSIRRTPSSYNEQFF	TGTGCCAGCAGCATACGCCGGACCCCTAGCTCCTACAATGAGCAGTTCTTC
15	TRBD1	-	TRBV5-1	TRBJ2-2	CASSPGQPNTGELFF	TGCGCCAGCAGCCCGGGACAGCCAAACACCGGGGAGCTGTTTTTT
13	TRBD1	-	TRBV19	TRBJ2-2	CASSIVGTGGLFF	TGTGCCAGTAGTATAGTTGGGACAGGGGGCCTGTTTTTT
15	TRBD1	-	TRBV7-9	TRBJ1-1	CASSYRGEEDTEAFF	TGTGCCAGCAGCTACAGGGGGGAGGAGGACACTGAAGCTTTCTTT
17	-	-	TRBV7-2	TRBJ2-1	CASSSRGLTLAYNEQFF	TGTGCCAGCAGCTCCCGAGGCCTCACACTCGCCTACAATGAGCAGTTCTTC
15	-	-	TRBV15	TRBJ1-5	CATSRDGWGNQPQHF	TGTGCCACCAGCAGAGATGGATGGGGGAATCAGCCCCAGCATTTT
15	TRBD1	-	TRBV6-5	TRBJ2-7	CASSYSGDRAHEQYF	TGTGCCAGCAGTTACTCTGGGGACAGGGCGCACGAGCAGTACTTC
13	-	-	TRBV4-1	TRBJ2-3	CASSQERKDTQYF	TGCGCCAGCAGCCAAGAAAGGAAAGATACGCAGTATTTT
14	-	-	TRBV6-1	TRBJ1-1	CASSERSGNTEAFF	TGTGCCAGCAGTGAAAGGTCCGGAAACACTGAAGCTTTCTTT
17	TRBD1	-	TRBV11-2	TRBJ2-2	CASSTTGGAYLTGELFF	TGTGCCAGCAGTACTACAGGGGGCGCTTACCTCACCGGGGAGCTGTTTTTT
15	-	-	TRBV11-1	TRBJ1-4	CASSRRDGFNEKLFF	TGTGCCAGCAGCCGCCGAGACGGATTTAATGAAAAACTGTTTTTT
11	-	-	TRBV28	TRBJ2-1	CASSLGDEQFF	TGTGCCAGCAGTTTAGGGGATGAGCAGTTCTTC
16	TRBD2	-	TRBV5-4	TRBJ2-7	CASSLVRAGATYEQYF	TGTGCCAGCAGCTTGGTCCGAGCGGGAGCGACCTACGAGCAGTACTTC
16	TRBD2	-	TRBV2	TRBJ2-2	CASSPSSGRNTGELFF	TGTGCCAGCAGTCCCTCCAGCGGGAGGAACACCGGGGAGCTGTTTTTT
15	-	-	TRBV14	TRBJ2-1	CASSPLLLRYNEQFF	TGTGCCAGCAGCCCGTTACTCCTCAGATACAATGAGCAGTTCTTC
18	-	-	TRBV6-8	TRBJ2-3	CASSYEKLRAISTDTQYF	TGTGCCAGCAGTTACGAAAAGCTTCGGGCTATCAGCACAGATACGCAGTATTTT
15	-	few	TRBV7-9	TRBJ1-1	CASSQGRTANTEAFF	TGTGCCAGCAGCCAAGGGCGGACGGCGAACACTGAAGCTTTCTTT
15	TRBD2	-	TRBV7-2	TRBJ2-2	CASSLIAGGTGELFF	TGTGCCAGCAGCTTAATTGCGGGAGGGACCGGGGAGCTGTTTTTT
13	-	-	TRBV28	TRBJ1-1	CASSPRGGTEAFF	TGTGCCAGCAGCCCAAGGGGGGGTACTGAAGCTTTCTTT
16	-	-	TRBV15	TRBJ1-3	CATSRDTTAQGNTIYF	TGTGCCACCAGCAGAGATACCACCGCGCAGGGAAACACCATATATTTT
14	TRBD2	-	TRBV11-1	TRBJ2-1	CASSLSSSGGQQFF	TGTGCCAGCAGCTTATCTTCTAGCGGGGGACAACAGTTCTTC
16	TRBD2	-	TRBV27	TRBJ2-3	CASSRRLAGERDTQYF	TGTGCCAGCAGTCGTCGACTAGCGGGAGAGCGCGATACGCAGTATTTT
13	-	-	TRBV29-1	TRBJ2-7	CSVGALDGYEQYF	TGCAGCGTTGGGGCCCTGGACGGTTACGAGCAGTACTTC
16	-	few	TRBV4-2	TRBJ2-2	CASSQEAGGNTGELFF	TGTGCCAGCAGCCAAGAGGCTGGAGGGAACACCGGGGAGCTGTTTTTT
13	TRBD1	-	TRBV10-3	TRBJ1-3	CAAQGASGNTIYF	TGTGCCGCACAGGGGGCTTCTGGAAACACCATATATTTT
14	-	-	TRBV9	TRBJ2-3	CASSAGVGTDTQYF	TGTGCCAGCAGCGCTGGAGTAGGCACAGATACGCAGTATTTT
15	-	-	TRBV5-1	TRBJ1-3	CASSLVADQGNTIYF	TGCGCCAGCAGCTTGGTGGCAGACCAAGGAAACACCATATATTTT
17	-	-	TRBV5-6	TRBJ2-2	CASSLRASVLNTGELFF	TGTGCCAGCAGCTTGAGGGCATCCGTATTGAACACCGGGGAGCTGTTTTTT
14	-	-	TRBV28	TRBJ2-5	CASSPAGNQETQYF	TGTGCCAGCAGCCCAGCGGGTAACCAAGAGACCCAGTACTTC
13	-	-	TRBV11-3	TRBJ2-5	CASSPGGRETQYF	TGTGCCAGCAGCCCCGGAGGCCGGGAGACCCAGTACTTC
15	TRBD1	-	TRBV2	TRBJ2-1	CASSPDRVELNEQFF	TGTGCCAGCAGTCCCGACAGGGTGGAACTCAATGAGCAGTTCTTC
13	-	-	TRBV7-8	TRBJ2-7	CASSRVLSYEQYF	TGTGCCAGCAGCCGGGTCCTCTCCTACGAGCAGTACTTC
15	TRBD2	-	TRBV4-1	TRBJ2-1	CASSQAGLAHNEQFF	TGCGCCAGCAGCCAAGCGGGACTAGCACACAATGAGCAGTTCTTC
15	TRBD1	-	TRBV2	TRBJ2-7	CASKGAGGPFGEQYF	TGTGCCAGCAAGGGGGCGGGCGGACCATTCGGCGAGCAGTACTTC
14	-	-	TRBV6-1	TRBJ2-7	CASSEGAGSSEQYF	TGTGCCAGCAGTGAAGGTGCGGGGAGTAGCGAGCAGTACTTC
16	TRBD1	-	TRBV19	TRBJ1-6	CASSATGGDTHPPLHF	TGTGCCAGTAGCGCTACAGGGGGCGATACTCATCCACCCCTCCACTTT
16	TRBD2	-	TRBV7-9	TRBJ2-5	CASSLATAGEAKTQYF	TGTGCCAGCAGCTTAGCGACGGCGGGAGAGGCAAAGACCCAGTACTTC
15	-	-	TRBV7-2	TRBJ1-1	CASSLANTFPGEAFF	TGTGCCAGCAGCTTAGCTAATACCTTTCCGGGTGAAGCTTTCTTT
18	TRBD2	once	TRBV5-4	TRBJ2-2	CASSLGLPSGTGTGELFF	TGTGCCAGCAGCTTAGGCTTACCTAGCGGGACGGGCACCGGGGAGCTGTTTTTT
13	-	-	TRBV6-6	TRBJ1-5	CASSYSMLQPQHF	TGTGCCAGCAGTTACTCGATGCTTCAGCCCCAGCATTTT
14	-	once	TRBV5-1	TRBJ2-1	CASSGGLNYNEQFF	TGCGCCAGCAGTGGCGGACTCAACTACAATGAGCAGTTCTTC
15	-	-	TRBV14	TRBJ2-7	CASSSSNRVFYEQYF	TGTGCCAGCAGCTCCTCGAACAGGGTCTTCTACGAGCAGTACTTC
14	-	-	TRBV11-2	TRBJ1-2	CASSLDLVSYGYTF	TGTGCCAGCAGCTTAGATCTGGTCAGCTATGGCTACACCTTC
12	-	few	TRBV6-5	TRBJ1-1	CASSYFQGRTFF	TGTGCCAGCAGTTACTTTCAGGGCAGGACTTTCTTT